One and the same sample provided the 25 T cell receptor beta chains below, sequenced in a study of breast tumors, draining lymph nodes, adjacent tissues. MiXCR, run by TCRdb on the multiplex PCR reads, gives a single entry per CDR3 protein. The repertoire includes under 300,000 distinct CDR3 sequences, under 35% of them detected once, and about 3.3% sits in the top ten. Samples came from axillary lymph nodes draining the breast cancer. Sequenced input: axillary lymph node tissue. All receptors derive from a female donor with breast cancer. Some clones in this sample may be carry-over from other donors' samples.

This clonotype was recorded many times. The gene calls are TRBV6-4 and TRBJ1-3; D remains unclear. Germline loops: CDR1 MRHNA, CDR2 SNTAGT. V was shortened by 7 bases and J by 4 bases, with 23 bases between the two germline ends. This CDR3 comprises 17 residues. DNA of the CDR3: TGTGCCAGCACTAACGAGGCCCGGGAAAAAGTAGGAAACACCATATATTTT. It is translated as CASTNEAREKVGNTIYF.

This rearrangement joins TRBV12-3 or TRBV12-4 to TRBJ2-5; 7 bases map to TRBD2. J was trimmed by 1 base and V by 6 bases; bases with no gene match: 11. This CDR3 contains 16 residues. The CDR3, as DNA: TGTGCCAGCAGCTTATTCAGCGGGACCGGCCAAGAGACCCAGTACTTC. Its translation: CASSLFSGTGQETQYF.

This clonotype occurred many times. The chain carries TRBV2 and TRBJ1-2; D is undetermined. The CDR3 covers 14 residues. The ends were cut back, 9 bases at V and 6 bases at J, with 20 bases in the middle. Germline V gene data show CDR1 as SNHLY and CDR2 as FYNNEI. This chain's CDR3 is CAREATFGDDGYTF. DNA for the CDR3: TGTGCCAGGGAGGCTACCTTTGGCGACGATGGCTACACCTTC.

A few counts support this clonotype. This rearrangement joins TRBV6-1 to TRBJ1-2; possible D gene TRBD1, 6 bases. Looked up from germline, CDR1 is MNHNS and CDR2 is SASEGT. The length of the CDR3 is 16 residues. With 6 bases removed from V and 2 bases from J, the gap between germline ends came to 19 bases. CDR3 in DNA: TGTGCCAGCAGCCTCGACGGGGGCGGTATAAACTATGGCTACACCTTC. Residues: CASSLDGGGINYGYTF.

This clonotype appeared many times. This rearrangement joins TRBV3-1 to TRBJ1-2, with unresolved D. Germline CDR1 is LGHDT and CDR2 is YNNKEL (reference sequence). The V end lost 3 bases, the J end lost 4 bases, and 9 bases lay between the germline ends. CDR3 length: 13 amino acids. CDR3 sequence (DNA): TGTGCCAGCAGCCACGGACCCAGCTATGGCTACACCTTC. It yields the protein CASSHGPSYGYTF.

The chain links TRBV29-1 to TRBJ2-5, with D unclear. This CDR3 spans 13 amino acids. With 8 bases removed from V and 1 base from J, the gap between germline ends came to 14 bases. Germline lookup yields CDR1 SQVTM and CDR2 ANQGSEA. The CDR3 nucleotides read TGCAGCTCACCACCGAACAGCCAAGAGACCCAGTACTTC. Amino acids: CSSPPNSQETQYF.

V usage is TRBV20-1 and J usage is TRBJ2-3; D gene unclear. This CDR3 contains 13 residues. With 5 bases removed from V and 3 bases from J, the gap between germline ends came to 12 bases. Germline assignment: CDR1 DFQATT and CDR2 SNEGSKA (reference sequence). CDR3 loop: CSAWDEKTDTQYF. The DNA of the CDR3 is TGCAGTGCTTGGGATGAAAAGACAGATACGCAGTATTTT.

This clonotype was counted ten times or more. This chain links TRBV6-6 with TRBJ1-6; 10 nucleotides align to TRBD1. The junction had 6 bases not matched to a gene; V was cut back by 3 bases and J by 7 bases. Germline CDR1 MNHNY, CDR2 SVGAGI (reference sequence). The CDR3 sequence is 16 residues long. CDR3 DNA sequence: TGTGCCAGCAGTTATGACAGGGGGCGTGTGAATTCACCCCTCCACTTT. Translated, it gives CASSYDRGRVNSPLHF.

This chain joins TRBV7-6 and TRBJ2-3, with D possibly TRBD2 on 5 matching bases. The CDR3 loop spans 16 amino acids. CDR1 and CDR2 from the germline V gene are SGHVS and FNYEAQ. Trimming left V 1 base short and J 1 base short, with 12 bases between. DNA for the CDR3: TGTGCCAGCAGCTTAGGTGGCCCCGGGGGCACAGATACGCAGTATTTT. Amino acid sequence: CASSLGGPGGTDTQYF. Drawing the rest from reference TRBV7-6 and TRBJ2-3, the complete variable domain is GAGVSQSPRYKVTKRGQDVALRCDPISGHVSLYWYRQALGQGPEFLTYFNYEAQQDKSGLPNDRFSAERPEGSISTLTIQRTEQRDSAMYRCASSLGGPGGTDTQYFGPGTRLTVL.

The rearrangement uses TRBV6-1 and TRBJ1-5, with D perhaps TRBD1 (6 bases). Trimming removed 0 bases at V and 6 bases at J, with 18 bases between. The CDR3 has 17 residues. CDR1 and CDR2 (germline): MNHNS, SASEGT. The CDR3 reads CASSEASGGSLGQPQHF. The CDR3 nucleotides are TGTGCCAGCAGTGAAGCATCGGGGGGCAGTTTGGGTCAGCCCCAGCATTTT.

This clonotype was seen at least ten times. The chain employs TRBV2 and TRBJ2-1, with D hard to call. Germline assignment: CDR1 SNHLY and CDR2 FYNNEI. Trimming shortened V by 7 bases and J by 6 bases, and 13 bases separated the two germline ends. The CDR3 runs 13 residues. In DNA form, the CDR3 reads TGTGCCAGCACAGGTAGAGCCCGCAATGAGCAGTTCTTC. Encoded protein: CASTGRARNEQFF.

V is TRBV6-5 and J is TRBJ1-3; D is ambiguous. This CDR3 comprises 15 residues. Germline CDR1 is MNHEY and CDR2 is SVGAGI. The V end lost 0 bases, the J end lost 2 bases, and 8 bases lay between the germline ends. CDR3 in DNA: TGTGCCAGCAGTTACTCCTCAGCGACTGGAAACACCATATATTTT. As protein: CASSYSSATGNTIYF.

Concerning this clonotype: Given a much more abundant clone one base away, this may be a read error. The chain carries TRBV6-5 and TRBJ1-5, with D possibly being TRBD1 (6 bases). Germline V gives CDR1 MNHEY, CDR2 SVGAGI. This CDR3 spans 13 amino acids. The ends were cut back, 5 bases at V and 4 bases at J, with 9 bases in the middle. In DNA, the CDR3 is TGTGCCAGCAGTCACACAGGGAATCAGCCCCAGCATTTT. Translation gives CASSHTGNQPQHF.

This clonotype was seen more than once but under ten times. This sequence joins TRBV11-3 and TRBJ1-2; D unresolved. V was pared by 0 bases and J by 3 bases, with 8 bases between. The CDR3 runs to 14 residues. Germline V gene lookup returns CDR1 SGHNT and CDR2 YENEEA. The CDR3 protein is CASSLETAHYGYTF. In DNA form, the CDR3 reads TGTGCCAGCAGCTTAGAGACGGCCCACTATGGCTACACCTTC.

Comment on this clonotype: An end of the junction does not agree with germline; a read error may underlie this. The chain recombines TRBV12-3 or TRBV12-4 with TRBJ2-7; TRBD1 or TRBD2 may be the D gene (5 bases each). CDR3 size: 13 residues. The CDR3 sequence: CASSFHGRDERYF. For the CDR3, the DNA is TGTGCCAGCAGTTTCCACGGCAGGGACGAGCGGTACTTC.

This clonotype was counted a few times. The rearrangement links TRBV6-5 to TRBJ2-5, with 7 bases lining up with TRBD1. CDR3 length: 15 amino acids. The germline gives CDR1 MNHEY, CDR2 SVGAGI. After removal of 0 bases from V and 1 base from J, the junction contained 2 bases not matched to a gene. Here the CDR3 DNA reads TGTGCCAGCAGTTACTCCGGGACAGCCCAAGAGACCCAGTACTTC. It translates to CASSYSGTAQETQYF.

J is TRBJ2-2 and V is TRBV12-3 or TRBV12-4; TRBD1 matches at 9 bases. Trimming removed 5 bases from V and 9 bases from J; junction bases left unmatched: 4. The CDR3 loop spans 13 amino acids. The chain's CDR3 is CASSRDRARELFF. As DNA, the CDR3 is TGTGCCAGCAGTCGGGACAGGGCCCGGGAGCTGTTTTTT.

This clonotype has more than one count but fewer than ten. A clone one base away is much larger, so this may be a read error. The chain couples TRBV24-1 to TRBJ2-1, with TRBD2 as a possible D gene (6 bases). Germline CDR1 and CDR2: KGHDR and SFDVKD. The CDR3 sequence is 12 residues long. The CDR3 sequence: CATSSGPGVRLF. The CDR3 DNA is TGTGCCACCAGCTCTGGTCCGGGAGTTAGGCTCTTC.

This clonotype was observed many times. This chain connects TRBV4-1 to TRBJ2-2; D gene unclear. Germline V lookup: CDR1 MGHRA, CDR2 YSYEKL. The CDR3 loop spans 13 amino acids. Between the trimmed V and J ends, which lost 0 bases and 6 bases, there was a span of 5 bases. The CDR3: CASSQDSPGELFF. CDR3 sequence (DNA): TGCGCCAGCAGCCAAGATTCTCCCGGGGAGCTGTTTTTT.

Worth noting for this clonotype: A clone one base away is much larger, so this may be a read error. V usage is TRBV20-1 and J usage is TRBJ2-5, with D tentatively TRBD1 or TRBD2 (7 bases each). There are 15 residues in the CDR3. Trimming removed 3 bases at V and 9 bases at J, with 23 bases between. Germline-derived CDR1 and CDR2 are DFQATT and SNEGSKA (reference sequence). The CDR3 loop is CSASRREGRTGAQYF. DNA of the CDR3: TGCAGTGCTAGTAGGAGGGAGGGTCGTACAGGGGCCCAGTACTTC.

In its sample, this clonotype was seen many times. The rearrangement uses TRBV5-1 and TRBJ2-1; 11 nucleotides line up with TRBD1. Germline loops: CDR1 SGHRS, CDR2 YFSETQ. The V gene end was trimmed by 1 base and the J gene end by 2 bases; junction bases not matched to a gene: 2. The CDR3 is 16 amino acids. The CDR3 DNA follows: TGCGCCAGCAGCTTGCCGGGACAGGGGGCCTACAATGAGCAGTTCTTC. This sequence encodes CASSLPGQGAYNEQFF.

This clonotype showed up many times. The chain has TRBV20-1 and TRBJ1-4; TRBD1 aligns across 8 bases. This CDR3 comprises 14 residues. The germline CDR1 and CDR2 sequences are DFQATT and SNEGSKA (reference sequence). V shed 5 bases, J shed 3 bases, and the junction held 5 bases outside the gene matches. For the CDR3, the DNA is TGCAGTGCTCCCGAACAGGGGGCTAATGAAAAACTGTTTTTT. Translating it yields CSAPEQGANEKLFF.

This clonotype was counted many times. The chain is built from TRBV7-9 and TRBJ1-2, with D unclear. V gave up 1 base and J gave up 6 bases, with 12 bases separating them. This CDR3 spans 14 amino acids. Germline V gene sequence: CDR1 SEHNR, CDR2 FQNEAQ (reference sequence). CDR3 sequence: CASSLGWGNDGYTF. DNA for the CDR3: TGTGCCAGCAGCTTAGGTTGGGGAAATGATGGCTACACCTTC.

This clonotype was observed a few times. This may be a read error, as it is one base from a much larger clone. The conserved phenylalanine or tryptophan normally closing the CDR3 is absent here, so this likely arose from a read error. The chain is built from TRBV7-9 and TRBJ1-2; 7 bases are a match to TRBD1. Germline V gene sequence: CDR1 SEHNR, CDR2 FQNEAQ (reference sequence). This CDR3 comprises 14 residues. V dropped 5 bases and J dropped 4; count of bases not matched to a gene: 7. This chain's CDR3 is CASSIGQEGYGYTL. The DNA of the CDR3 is TGTGCCAGCAGCATAGGACAGGAGGGCTATGGCTACACCCTC.

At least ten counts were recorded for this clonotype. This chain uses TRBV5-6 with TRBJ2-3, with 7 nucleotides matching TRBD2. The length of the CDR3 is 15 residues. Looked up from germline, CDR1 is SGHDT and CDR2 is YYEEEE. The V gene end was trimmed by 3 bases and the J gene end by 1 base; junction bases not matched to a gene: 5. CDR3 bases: TGTGCCAGCAGCTCTCTCGCGGGGGGCACAGATACGCAGTATTTT. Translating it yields CASSSLAGGTDTQYF.